The 29 T cell receptor beta chains in this list originate from one sample, sequenced in a study of T cells in Graves' hyperthyroidism and ophthalmopathy. Template material for amplifying TCR beta CDR3 regions consisted of RNA transcripts. HTBI primers drove first-round RT-PCR of the TCR CDR3. One entry per CDR3 protein results from TCRdb running MiXCR on the multiplex PCR reads. Here the sample spans 730,000 or so distinct CDR3 sequences, around 20% being singletons. Sequencing input: blood. These receptor sequences come from a woman aged 50 to 60 with Graves' hyperthyroidism that later progressed to Graves' ophthalmopathy.

This clonotype was counted many times. V usage is TRBV14 and J usage is TRBJ1-1, with 10 bases that match TRBD1. The CDR3 contains 15 residues. V dropped 0 bases and J dropped 9; count of bases not matched to a gene: 7. CDR1 and CDR2 from the germline V gene are SGHDN and FVKESK. The CDR3 DNA sequence: TGTGCCAGCAGCCAAGATCTCGGGACAGGGGAAAAAGCTTTCTTT. As protein: CASSQDLGTGEKAFF. The full variable domain, completed using reference TRBV14 and TRBJ1-1, is EAGVTQFPSHSVIEKGQTVTLRCDPISGHDNLYWYRRVMGKEIKFLLHFVKESKQDESGMPNNRFLAERTGGTYSTLKVQPAELEDSGVYFCASSQDLGTGEKAFFGQGTRLTVV.

This clonotype was recorded many times. The chain recombines TRBV18 with TRBJ2-3, with 8 bases fitting TRBD2. Germline V lookup: CDR1 KGHSH, CDR2 LQKENI. This CDR3 region has 13 residues. The J segment lost 4 bases and the V segment lost 6 bases, leaving 3 bases of the junction unmatched. CDR3 DNA sequence: TGTGCCAGCTCTCGGACTAGCCCAGATACGCAGTATTTT. It is translated as CASSRTSPDTQYF.

This clonotype was observed at least ten times. The gene calls are TRBV3-1 and TRBJ2-1; the D gene is possibly TRBD2 (6 bases). The V end lost 1 base, the J end lost 9 bases, and 16 bases lay between the germline ends. The CDR3 consists of 15 residues. Germline assignment: CDR1 LGHDT and CDR2 YNNKEL (reference sequence). The CDR3 is CASSQGSGGYFEQFF. CDR3 bases: TGTGCCAGCAGCCAAGGTAGCGGAGGGTATTTTGAGCAGTTCTTC.

This chain connects TRBV14 to TRBJ2-5; D may be TRBD1 (5 bases). V was clipped by 2 bases and J by 7 bases, with 14 bases between them. CDR3 length: 14 amino acids. The germline V gene encodes CDR1 SGHDN and CDR2 FVKESK. The CDR3 reads CASSQRTGRATQYF. CDR3 nucleotide sequence: TGTGCCAGCAGCCAACGTACAGGTCGGGCGACCCAGTACTTC.

This clonotype came up many times. The chain links TRBV7-6 to TRBJ1-5; 7 bases align to TRBD1. This CDR3 has 17 residues. Losses at the gene ends were 1 base for V and 1 base for J; bases not matched to a gene: 7. Germline V gene sequence: CDR1 SGHVS, CDR2 FNYEAQ. Here the CDR3 reads CASSLGGGGGSNQPQHF. CDR3 DNA: TGTGCCAGCAGCTTAGGAGGAGGGGGCGGGAGCAATCAGCCCCAGCATTTT.

This clonotype has at least ten counts. V usage is TRBV5-1 and J usage is TRBJ1-1; D remains ambiguous. Germline-derived CDR1 and CDR2 are SGHRS and YFSETQ. V lost 0 bases and J lost 3, with 12 bases in between. The CDR3 runs to 15 residues. CDR3 DNA sequence: TGCGCCAGCAGCTTGGAAAAGGGATCATACACTGAAGCTTTCTTT. Its protein product is CASSLEKGSYTEAFF.

This clonotype came up a few times. V is TRBV15 and J is TRBJ2-2; D is uncertain. This CDR3 is 16 amino acids long. The V gene lost 0 bases and the J gene lost 0 bases, with 8 bases spanning the gap. Germline V gives CDR1 LNHNV, CDR2 YYDKDF (reference sequence). CDR3 sequence: CATSRDRRTNTGELFF. In DNA form, the CDR3 reads TGTGCCACCAGCAGAGACAGGCGTACGAACACCGGGGAGCTGTTTTTT. Supplemented by reference TRBV15 and TRBJ2-2, the full variable domain reads DAMVIQNPRYQVTQFGKPVTLSCSQTLNHNVMYWYQQKSSQAPKLLFHYYDKDFNNEADTPDNFQSRRPNTSFCFLDIRSPGLGDTAMYLCATSRDRRTNTGELFFGEGSRLTVL.

There are many counts of this clonotype. The J gene is TRBJ2-7, the V gene TRBV7-8, with D maybe TRBD2 (5 bases). V was pared by 2 bases and J by 3 bases, with 11 bases between. From germline, CDR1 is SGHVS and CDR2 FQNEAQ. The CDR3 length is 14 residues. CDR3 in amino acids: CASSLNDDYYEQYF. CDR3 bases: TGTGCCAGCAGCTTAAACGACGACTACTACGAGCAGTACTTC.

The chain has TRBV10-3 and TRBJ2-2, with D possibly matching TRBD1 (6 bases). In germline, CDR1 is ENHRY, CDR2 SYGVKD. V lost 4 bases, J lost 0 bases, and 12 bases lay in between. The CDR3 has 16 amino acids. The DNA of the CDR3 is TGTGCCATCAGTGGGGGGCGGAGTTCGAACACCGGGGAGCTGTTTTTT. It translates to CAISGGRSSNTGELFF.

There are a few counts of this clonotype. This chain links TRBV7-9 with TRBJ2-6, with TRBD1 matching over 8 bases. With V trimmed by 4 bases and J by 0 bases, 5 bases remained unmatched. The CDR3 runs to 17 residues. In germline, CDR1 is SEHNR, CDR2 FQNEAQ (reference sequence). The CDR3 DNA is TGTGCCAGCAGCTCCGGGACAGGACCCTCTGGGGCCAACGTCCTGACTTTC. This translates into CASSSGTGPSGANVLTF.

In this sample, this clonotype turned up many times. The chain links TRBV6-1 to TRBJ2-5, with D unresolved. The germline CDR1 and CDR2 sequences are MNHNS and SASEGT. CDR3 size: 16 residues. Trimming pared 3 bases from V and 3 bases from J, leaving 17 bases between. The CDR3 protein is CASSEIVSDGEETQYF. Written as DNA, the CDR3 is TGTGCCAGCAGTGAGATAGTTTCAGATGGGGAAGAGACCCAGTACTTC.

This clonotype was seen at least ten times. The gene calls are TRBV2 and TRBJ1-2; D gene uncertain. Germline V gene sequence: CDR1 SNHLY, CDR2 FYNNEI. Trimming cost V 1 base and J 4 bases, with 13 bases left between them. This CDR3 has 15 residues. CDR3 DNA: TGTGCCAGCAGTGAAGACATTCCCAGACTCTATGGCTACACCTTC. This codes for CASSEDIPRLYGYTF.

The CDR3 bases are TGCAGCGTTGAAGCGGATTACACCCCGGGAGAGACCCAGTACTTC. It translates to CSVEADYTPGETQYF. This chain uses TRBV29-1 with TRBJ2-5; D uncertain. There are 15 residues in the CDR3. V was clipped by 1 base and J by 4 bases, with 16 bases between them. Germline assignment: CDR1 SQVTM and CDR2 ANQGSEA.

This clonotype has more than one count but fewer than ten. The chain has TRBV5-5 and TRBJ1-2; 7 bases map to TRBD1. Germline-derived CDR1 and CDR2 are SGHKS and YYEKEE (reference sequence). The CDR3 covers 16 residues. V trimming: 0 bases; J trimming: 5 bases; junction bases outside the gene matches: 10. The CDR3 is CASSLVPQDRKYGYTF. In DNA form, the CDR3 reads TGTGCCAGCAGCTTGGTGCCTCAGGACAGGAAATATGGCTACACCTTC.

The chain joins TRBV7-9 to TRBJ2-3, with 7 bases lining up with TRBD2. The CDR3 totals 15 residues. Germline values: CDR1 SEHNR, CDR2 FQNEAQ (reference sequence). V lost 5 bases, J lost 4 bases, and 9 bases stayed unmatched. This chain's CDR3 is CASSNEAGRADTQYF. CDR3 DNA sequence: TGTGCCAGCAGCAACGAAGCGGGGAGGGCAGATACGCAGTATTTT.

Ten or more counts support this clonotype. V is TRBV3-1 and J is TRBJ2-3; D not resolved. Per germline, CDR1 LGHDT and CDR2 YNNKEL (reference sequence). With 0 bases removed from V and 8 bases from J, the gap between germline ends came to 6 bases. The CDR3 loop spans 12 amino acids. This CDR3 is CASSQDEGTQYF. CDR3 nucleotides: TGTGCCAGCAGCCAAGACGAAGGTACGCAGTATTTT.

The chain is built from TRBV6-2 or TRBV6-3 and TRBJ1-1; TRBD1 might be the D (5 bases). V lost 9 bases, J lost 8 bases, and 22 bases lay in between. The CDR3 is 14 amino acids. CDR1 MNHEY and CDR2 SVGEGT come from the germline V gene. The CDR3 DNA reads TGTGCCAGTATGGGGCGGACGAACATCGCCGAAGCTTTCTTT. Its translation is CASMGRTNIAEAFF.

Ten or more counts support this clonotype. The gene calls are TRBV11-3 and TRBJ2-2, with unresolved D. Trimming took off 5 bases at V and 4 bases at J, with 8 bases between the two ends. Germline assignment: CDR1 SGHNT and CDR2 YENEEA. The CDR3 extends over 13 amino acids. DNA of the CDR3: TGTGCCAGCAGCCTTCTCCGCACCGGGGAGCTGTTTTTT. The encoded protein is CASSLLRTGELFF.

This clonotype was counted many times. The rearrangement uses TRBV5-1 and TRBJ2-1; 15 nucleotides agree with TRBD2. In germline, CDR1 is SGHRS, CDR2 YFSETQ. There are 22 residues in the CDR3. The V gene end was trimmed by 2 bases and the J gene end by 5 bases; junction bases not matched to a gene: 20. CDR3 residues: CASSFRGYPTEGLAGGNNEQFF. The CDR3, as DNA: TGCGCCAGCAGCTTTAGGGGCTACCCCACCGAGGGACTAGCGGGGGGCAACAATGAGCAGTTCTTC.

This clonotype has more than one count but fewer than ten. V is TRBV10-3 and J is TRBJ2-3; D is perhaps TRBD1 (5 bases). Germline V gene data show CDR1 as ENHRY and CDR2 as SYGVKD. This CDR3 is built from 15 residues. Trimming stripped 2 bases from V and 0 bases from J, with 9 bases between. The CDR3 loop reads CAISEGDRSTDTQYF. The CDR3 bases are TGTGCCATCAGTGAGGGTGACAGAAGCACAGATACGCAGTATTTT.

V gene TRBV6-1 combines with J gene TRBJ2-1; the D call may be TRBD1 or TRBD2 (5 bases each). V was shortened by 4 bases and J by 8 bases, with 15 bases between the two germline ends. The CDR3 contains 14 residues. CDR1 is MNHNS, CDR2 SASEGT, per germline. CDR3: CASSAPGPFDEQFF. The CDR3 nucleotides read TGTGCCAGCAGTGCACCGGGACCTTTCGATGAGCAGTTCTTC.

This clonotype was seen more than once but under ten times. V gene TRBV12-3 or TRBV12-4 combines with J gene TRBJ1-1; D is unresolved. The CDR3 sequence is 12 residues long. The V end was cut by 6 bases, the J end by 6 bases, with 11 bases between. The CDR3 nucleotides are TGTGCCAGCAGCCACGAGGGCTCTGAAGCTTTCTTT. As protein: CASSHEGSEAFF.

This clonotype was seen a few times. The rearrangement joins TRBV6-6 to TRBJ2-3, with 9 nucleotides matching TRBD1. CDR3 length: 16 amino acids. Per the germline V gene, CDR1 is MNHNY and CDR2 is SVGAGI (reference sequence). The V segment lost 2 bases and the J segment 2 bases; nucleotides outside the gene matches: 5. Here the CDR3 DNA reads TGTGCCAGCAGTTACGTGGGACAGGGCTACACAGATACGCAGTATTTT. It translates to CASSYVGQGYTDTQYF.

There are many counts of this clonotype. The J gene is TRBJ2-1, the V gene TRBV5-6, with 9 positions matching TRBD1. The ends lost 0 bases at V and 6 bases at J; junction bases unmatched: 4. Germline V gene data show CDR1 as SGHDT and CDR2 as YYEEEE. This CDR3 comprises 15 residues. Here the CDR3 reads CASSLGQGGFNEQFF. The CDR3 DNA follows: TGTGCCAGCAGCTTGGGACAGGGGGGGTTCAATGAGCAGTTCTTC. Drawing the rest from reference TRBV5-6 and TRBJ2-1, the complete variable domain is DAGVTQSPTHLIKTRGQQVTLRCSPKSGHDTVSWYQQALGQGPQFIFQYYEEEERQRGNFPDRFSGHQFPNYSSELNVNALLLGDSALYLCASSLGQGGFNEQFFGPGTRLTVL.

This CDR3 reads CASSGHEGLWTEAFF. The CDR3 nucleotides are TGTGCCAGCAGCGGCCATGAGGGGTTGTGGACTGAAGCTTTCTTT. The rearrangement joins TRBV9 to TRBJ1-1; D is perhaps TRBD1 (5 bases). Germline assignment: CDR1 SGDLS and CDR2 YYNGEE. V was pared by 3 bases and J by 5 bases, with 17 bases between. This CDR3 region has 15 residues.

For the CDR3, the DNA is TGCGCCAGCAGCCGAACGACATCCGGGGCCACTGAAGCTTTCTTT. It translates to CASSRTTSGATEAFF. J is TRBJ1-1 and V is TRBV5-1, with a weak D call TRBD1 (5 bases). The CDR3 totals 15 residues. V was trimmed by 4 bases and J by 4 bases, leaving 17 bases between them. Germline V gives CDR1 SGHRS, CDR2 YFSETQ.

This clonotype appeared many times. This chain connects TRBV12-3 or TRBV12-4 to TRBJ2-7; D perhaps matches TRBD1 (6 bases). This CDR3 region has 17 residues. V lost 7 bases and J lost 4, with 26 bases in between. CDR3 region: CASTITRRVRGTYEQYF. The CDR3 bases are TGTGCCAGCACCATAACAAGAAGGGTCAGGGGTACGTACGAGCAGTACTTC.

This clonotype was counted many times. V is TRBV20-1 and J is TRBJ2-7; the D is unclear. Between the trimmed V and J ends, which lost 6 bases and 1 base, there was a span of 25 bases. This CDR3 is built from 17 residues. Germline V gene lookup returns CDR1 DFQATT and CDR2 SNEGSKA (reference sequence). CDR3 loop: CSALNRVGSSGSYEQYF. For the CDR3, the DNA is TGCAGTGCCTTAAATCGGGTGGGCAGTAGTGGATCCTACGAGCAGTACTTC.

This clonotype was detected ten times or more. The chain uses TRBV6-2 or TRBV6-3 and TRBJ1-2; no clear D. Germline V gene data show CDR1 as MNHEY and CDR2 as SVGEGT. CDR3 length: 14 residues. Trimming took off 1 base at V and 4 bases at J, with 10 bases between the two ends. The DNA of the CDR3 is TGTGCCAGCAGTTACTGGTCGGAATTCTATGGCTACACCTTC. Encoded protein: CASSYWSEFYGYTF.